The next 30 T cell receptor beta chains were all read from a single sample in a study of blood T cell repertoires in COVID-19 (TCRdb year 2020). Library generation was performed with the immunoSEQ multiplex PCR assay. TCRdb provides this immuneACCESS table in a form limited to in-frame rearrangements. Some clones are lacking; in checked studies, under half of them reflect an unresolved V gene, and why the rest are absent is not known. Within this sample are about 160,000 clones, with about 89% of them counted one time only. The ten most abundant clones make up about 3% of the sample. Sequenced sample: peripheral blood. The receptors derive from a man between 60 and 70 years old with acute or convalescent COVID-19.

This chain links TRBV12-5 with TRBJ1-5; a weak D match, TRBD1 (6 bases). The length of the CDR3 is 13 residues. V lost 1 base to trimming and J lost 7 bases, with 8 bases between them. CDR1 is LGHNT, CDR2 FRNRAP, per germline. The CDR3 region has the DNA TGTGCTAGTGGTTTGGGACAGGACCAGCCCCAGCATTTT. Amino acid sequence: CASGLGQDQPQHF.

V is TRBV5-1 and J is TRBJ1-3, with D perhaps matching TRBD1 (5 bases). This CDR3 has 15 amino acids. Germline V gene data show CDR1 as SGHRS and CDR2 as YFSETQ. V was cut by 5 bases and J by 0 bases, with 12 bases left in between. This CDR3 is CASRLGASSGNTIYF. In DNA, the CDR3 is TGCGCCAGCAGATTAGGGGCCAGCTCTGGAAACACCATATATTTT.

The rearrangement links TRBV4-1 to TRBJ1-4; no reliable D call. Trimming pared 0 bases from V and 6 bases from J, leaving 5 bases between. The CDR3 is 13 amino acids. In germline, CDR1 is MGHRA, CDR2 YSYEKL. Written as DNA, the CDR3 is TGCGCCAGCAGCCAAGATATCTATGAAAAACTGTTTTTT. Protein sequence: CASSQDIYEKLFF.

This rearrangement joins TRBV5-8 to TRBJ1-1; D gene ambiguous. Germline lookup yields CDR1 SGHTS and CDR2 YDEGEE. The CDR3 extends over 13 amino acids. V was clipped by 6 bases and J by 1 base, with 10 bases between them. In DNA form, the CDR3 reads TGTGCCAGCACCGGGTTTCGGAACACTGAAGCTTTCTTT. It codes for CASTGFRNTEAFF. Drawing the rest from reference TRBV5-8 and TRBJ1-1, the complete variable domain is EAGVTQSPTHLIKTRGQQATLRCSPISGHTSVYWYQQALGLGLQFLLWYDEGEERNRGNFPPRFSGRQFPNYSSELNVNALELEDSALYLCASTGFRNTEAFFGQGTRLTVV.

The chain links TRBV5-1 to TRBJ2-1, with 9 positions matching TRBD1. This CDR3 is 16 amino acids long. Trimming at V came to 3 bases and at J to 8 bases, leaving 12 bases not matched to a gene. The germline gives CDR1 SGHRS, CDR2 YFSETQ. The CDR3 bases are TGCGCCAGCAGCTCCCTATGGGACAGGGTTGCCGATGAGCAGTTCTTC. This sequence encodes CASSSLWDRVADEQFF.

V gene TRBV3-1 (or the pseudogene TRBV3-2) combines with J gene TRBJ2-5; TRBD1 matches 7 bases. The CDR3 is 15 residues long. Germline CDR1 reads LGHDT; CDR2 reads YNNKEL (reference sequence). The V gene end was trimmed by 5 bases and the J gene end by 5 bases; junction bases not matched to a gene: 11. The CDR3 DNA reads TGTGCCAGCAGCAAAGGTGATAGGGGGCATGAGACCCAGTACTTC. Its translation: CASSKGDRGHETQYF.

The chain couples TRBV6-5 to TRBJ1-5; 8 nucleotides line up with TRBD1. Unmatched junction bases numbered 6, after V lost 6 bases and J lost 2 bases. The CDR3 runs to 15 residues. Germline V gene data show CDR1 as MNHEY and CDR2 as SVGAGI. CDR3: CASSPDRGRNQPQHF. The CDR3 DNA follows: TGTGCCAGCAGCCCCGACAGGGGACGCAATCAGCCCCAGCATTTT.

CDR3 amino acids: CASSDWGRGSYEQYF. The CDR3 DNA reads as TGTGCCAGCAGTGACTGGGGCAGGGGATCCTACGAGCAGTACTTC. The rearrangement joins TRBV25-1 to TRBJ2-7, with D perhaps matching TRBD1 (6 bases). V was clipped by 3 bases and J by 1 base, with 13 bases between them. The CDR3 sequence is 15 residues long. Germline V gives CDR1 MGHDK, CDR2 SYGVNS.

The J gene is TRBJ1-6, the V gene TRBV18; 8 bases line up with TRBD1. V was clipped by 4 bases and J by 2 bases; unmatched bases: 7. CDR3 size: 17 residues. Germline CDR1 is KGHSH and CDR2 is LQKENI. CDR3 sequence: CASSLTGDRTYNSPLHF. The CDR3 bases are TGTGCCAGCTCACTGACAGGGGATAGAACCTATAATTCACCCCTCCACTTT.

V gene TRBV5-1 combines with J gene TRBJ2-7; 7 bases are shared with TRBD2. CDR1 and CDR2 (germline): SGHRS, YFSETQ. The CDR3 has 15 residues. The junction had 8 bases not matched to a gene; V was cut back by 5 bases and J by 0 bases. The CDR3 sequence: CASSSLGGSSYEQYF. The CDR3 DNA is TGCGCCAGCAGTTCCCTCGGGGGGAGCTCCTACGAGCAGTACTTC. The whole variable domain, remainder taken from reference TRBV5-1 and TRBJ2-7, is KAGVTQTPRYLIKTRGQQVTLSCSPISGHRSVSWYQQTPGQGLQFLFEYFSETQRNKGNFPGRFSGRQFSNSRSEMNVSTLELGDSALYLCASSSLGGSSYEQYFGPGTRLTVT.

V gene TRBV28 combines with J gene TRBJ1-2, with 8 bases that match TRBD1. Trimming removed 3 bases from V and 2 bases from J; junction bases left unmatched: 5. The CDR3 runs to 15 residues. Germline CDR1 is MDHEN and CDR2 is SYDVKM. CDR3 nucleotide sequence: TGTGCCAGCAGTTTGCCCAGGGGGCGGAACTATGGCTACACCTTC. Translation gives CASSLPRGRNYGYTF.

Concerning this clone: Other DNA sequences within the sample encode an identical CDR3. This chain uses TRBV5-1 with TRBJ1-5; D uncertain. The V gene lost 0 bases and the J gene lost 3 bases, with 13 bases spanning the gap. The CDR3 consists of 16 residues. Germline CDR1 SGHRS, CDR2 YFSETQ. CDR3 region: CASSLGGGGPNQPQHF. CDR3 nucleotide sequence: TGCGCCAGCAGCTTGGGAGGCGGCGGTCCCAATCAGCCCCAGCATTTT.

V usage is TRBV29-1 and J usage is TRBJ1-2; 7 nucleotides agree with TRBD1. The CDR3 has 12 residues. CDR1 SQVTM and CDR2 ANQGSEA come from the germline V gene. The V and J ends lost 6 bases and 2 bases, in that order; junction bases with no gene match: 3. The CDR3 DNA is TGCAGCGTCCCGACAGGGAACTATGGCTACACCTTC. Its protein is CSVPTGNYGYTF.

The V call is TRBV6-2 or TRBV6-3, the J call TRBJ1-2; maybe TRBD1 (6 bases). The germline V gene encodes CDR1 MNHEY and CDR2 SVGEGT. The V and J ends lost 0 bases and 7 bases respectively, with 21 bases between them. CDR3 length: 17 residues. The CDR3 nucleotides are TGTGCCAGCAGTTACTCGATGTCACAAGGACAGAAGGGTGGCTACACCTTC. This sequence encodes CASSYSMSQGQKGGYTF.

The chain recombines TRBV10-3 with TRBJ1-5; D might be TRBD1 (6 bases). The V end lost 3 bases, the J end lost 2 bases, and 14 bases lay between the germline ends. This CDR3 is 16 amino acids long. Germline assignment: CDR1 ENHRY and CDR2 SYGVKD. DNA of the CDR3: TGTGCCATCAGTGAAGGTTCAGGGGCGGGCAATCAGCCCCAGCATTTT. Amino acid sequence: CAISEGSGAGNQPQHF.

J is TRBJ2-2 and V is TRBV10-1; D is possibly TRBD1 (6 bases). In germline, CDR1 is WNHNN, CDR2 SYGVQD (reference sequence). The CDR3 covers 14 residues. Deletions cut 5 bases from V and 2 bases from J, with 9 bases between. The CDR3 spells CASSRGTNTGELFF. The DNA for the CDR3 is TGCGCCAGCAGTAGAGGGACAAACACCGGGGAGCTGTTTTTT.

The chain carries TRBV2 and TRBJ1-1, with 9 bases that match TRBD1. The germline CDR1 and CDR2 sequences are SNHLY and FYNNEI. There are 12 residues in the CDR3. V shed 8 bases and J 5 bases; nucleotides not matched to a gene: 3. CDR3 sequence reads: CASGTGQTEAFF. CDR3 bases: TGTGCCAGCGGGACAGGGCAGACTGAAGCTTTCTTT.

The V gene is TRBV6-5, the J gene TRBJ2-7, with D maybe TRBD1 (5 bases). The germline V gene encodes CDR1 MNHEY and CDR2 SVGAGI. The CDR3 runs 13 residues. The V end lost 8 bases, the J end lost 4 bases, and 15 bases lay between the germline ends. Here the CDR3 reads CASQRQTNYEQYF. The CDR3 DNA reads TGTGCCAGCCAAAGACAGACAAATTACGAGCAGTACTTC.

The chain uses TRBV5-1 and TRBJ2-1, with D possibly being TRBD2 (6 bases). CDR1 and CDR2 (germline): SGHRS, YFSETQ. Trimming stripped 4 bases from V and 9 bases from J, with 14 bases between. This CDR3 spans 13 amino acids. CDR3 nucleotides: TGCGCCAGCAGCCCGGGACTTGTCATTGAGCAGTTCTTC. This codes for CASSPGLVIEQFF.

The chain is built from TRBV1 and TRBJ2-3; no DNA check was done on the table's D call, TRBD2. TRBV1 is a pseudogene segment. This CDR3 is built from 19 residues. The DNA for the CDR3 is TGCACCAGCAGCCAAGGTGTTGATCGATCAGCGGGCCGCACAGATACGCAGTATTTT. Protein sequence: CTSSQGVDRSAGRTDTQYF.

The V call is TRBV6-4, the J call TRBJ1-5; TRBD1 matches 9 bases. The V gene's germline CDR1 is MRHNA and CDR2 SNTAGT. The V gene end was trimmed by 3 bases and the J gene end by 7 bases; junction bases not matched to a gene: 4. CDR3 length: 14 residues. The CDR3 DNA reads as TGTGCCAGCAGTGAACAGGGGGCGGAACAGCCCCAGCATTTT. This encodes CASSEQGAEQPQHF.

This clone was picked up one time. V and J are TRBV18 and TRBJ2-5, with D perhaps matching TRBD2 (5 bases). V lost 6 bases and J 7 bases, leaving 12 bases between the germline ends. Germline lookup yields CDR1 KGHSH and CDR2 LQKENI. The CDR3 runs to 12 residues. The CDR3 is CASSVSRGTQYF. The DNA for the CDR3 is TGTGCCAGCTCTGTGTCCCGGGGGACCCAGTACTTC.

The rearrangement uses TRBV11-1 and TRBJ1-6, with 8 bases aligning to TRBD1. V lost 5 bases to trimming and J lost 9 bases; unmatched junction nucleotides: 9. The CDR3 consists of 15 residues. Germline values: CDR1 SGHAT, CDR2 FQDESV (reference sequence). The CDR3 region is CASSRDRPLGSPLHF. The CDR3 region has the DNA TGTGCCAGCAGCCGGGACAGGCCCCTAGGTTCACCCCTCCACTTT.

The chain has TRBV19 and TRBJ1-2; TRBD1 is a possible D gene (6 bases). CDR1 and CDR2 (germline): LNHDA, SQIVND (reference sequence). Trimming cost V 5 bases and J 7 bases, with 14 bases left between them. The CDR3 loop spans 13 amino acids. In nucleotides, the CDR3 is TGTGCCAGTAGTTTTCAGGGGCGGAGTGGCTACACCTTC. This encodes CASSFQGRSGYTF.

This clone was observed once. The chain combines TRBV7-8 with TRBJ1-1; D remains unclear. From germline, CDR1 is SGHVS and CDR2 FQNEAQ. V was shortened by 3 bases and J by 4 bases, with 9 bases between the two germline ends. The CDR3 extends over 13 amino acids. Here the CDR3 reads CASSFRGTTEAFF. CDR3 nucleotides: TGTGCCAGCAGCTTCCGAGGAACCACTGAAGCTTTCTTT.

V gene TRBV7-9 combines with J gene TRBJ2-3; TRBD2 matches at 10 bases. The V segment lost 0 bases and the J segment 6 bases; nucleotides outside the gene matches: 3. Germline V gives CDR1 SEHNR, CDR2 FQNEAQ (reference sequence). The CDR3 sequence is 15 residues long. The CDR3 here is CASSLASGGPDTQYF. The CDR3 coding sequence is TGTGCCAGCAGCTTAGCTAGCGGGGGGCCGGATACGCAGTATTTT.

The V call is TRBV27, the J call TRBJ2-2; 8 bases are shared with TRBD1. J was trimmed by 2 bases and V by 5 bases; bases with no gene match: 7. Per the germline V gene, CDR1 is MNHEY and CDR2 is SMNVEV (reference sequence). The length of the CDR3 is 16 residues. This CDR3 reads CASSPWTGPNTGELFF. As DNA, the CDR3 is TGTGCCAGCAGTCCGTGGACAGGGCCCAACACCGGGGAGCTGTTTTTT.

The J gene is TRBJ2-1, the V gene TRBV2; D might be TRBD1 (5 bases). There are 12 residues in the CDR3. Germline CDR1 reads SNHLY; CDR2 reads FYNNEI. Trimming took 5 bases from V and 6 from J, leaving 8 bases between them. CDR3 nucleotide sequence: TGTGCCAGCAGTCGTCAGGGCAATGAGCAGTTCTTC. Residues: CASSRQGNEQFF. The whole variable domain, filled in from reference TRBV2 and TRBJ2-1, reads EPEVTQTPSHQVTQMGQEVILRCVPISNHLYFYWYRQILGQKVEFLVSFYNNEISEKSEIFDDQFSVERPDGSNFTLKIRSTKLEDSAMYFCASSRQGNEQFFGPGTRLTVL.

In its sample, this clone was seen a few times. The V and J genes are TRBV4-1 and TRBJ2-7, with 8 bases lining up with TRBD2. J lost 5 bases, V lost 8 bases, and 17 bases had no gene match. The CDR3 has 16 amino acids. The germline CDR1 and CDR2 sequences are MGHRA and YSYEKL. CDR3 nucleotide sequence: TGCGCCAGCTCTAGCCGTCCCAGCGGGGGAGTCGACGAGCAGTACTTC. The encoded protein is CASSSRPSGGVDEQYF.

The chain links TRBV6-5 to TRBJ1-2, with TRBD1 as a possible D gene (6 bases). In germline, CDR1 is MNHEY, CDR2 SVGAGI. Trimming stripped 6 bases from V and 0 bases from J, with 14 bases between. This CDR3 is built from 15 residues. CDR3 sequence: CASSSRRTANYGYTF. The CDR3 DNA follows: TGTGCCAGCAGCAGCAGGAGGACAGCTAACTATGGCTACACCTTC.